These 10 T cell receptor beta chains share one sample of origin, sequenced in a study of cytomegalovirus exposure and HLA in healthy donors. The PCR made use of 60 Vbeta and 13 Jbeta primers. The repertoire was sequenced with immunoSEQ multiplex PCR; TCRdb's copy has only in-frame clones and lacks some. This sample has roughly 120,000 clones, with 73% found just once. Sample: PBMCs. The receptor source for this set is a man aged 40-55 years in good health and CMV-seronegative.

The CDR3 region is CAISPWEGDYEQYF. DNA for the CDR3: TGTGCCATCAGCCCCTGGGAGGGGGACTACGAGCAGTACTTC. The rearrangement links TRBV10-3 to TRBJ2-7; the D gene is possibly TRBD2 (7 bases). The germline V and J ends were trimmed by 6 bases and 3 bases, with 15 bases remaining between them. The length of the CDR3 is 14 residues. Germline-derived CDR1 and CDR2 are ENHRY and SYGVKD.

This CDR3 reads CASSPRNRGQGTSYEQYF. CDR3 nucleotides: TGTGCCAGTAGTCCACGAAACCGAGGACAGGGAACTTCCTACGAGCAGTACTTC. V gene TRBV19 combines with J gene TRBJ2-7; 8 nucleotides align to TRBD1. Germline CDR1 is LNHDA and CDR2 is SQIVND (reference sequence). V shed 5 bases and J 1 base; nucleotides not matched to a gene: 16. CDR3 length: 18 amino acids.

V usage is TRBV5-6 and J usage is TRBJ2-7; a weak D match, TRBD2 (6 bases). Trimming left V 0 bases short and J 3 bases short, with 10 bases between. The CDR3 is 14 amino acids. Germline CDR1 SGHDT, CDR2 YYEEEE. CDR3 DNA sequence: TGTGCCAGCAGCTTGGGGGCTAGCGTCTACGAGCAGTACTTC. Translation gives CASSLGASVYEQYF.

For the CDR3, the DNA is TGTGCCAGCAGCTTATTGCGGGCGCGTGGCGAGCAGTACTTC. Translated: CASSLLRARGEQYF. This chain uses TRBV7-2 with TRBJ2-7; D perhaps matches TRBD2 (5 bases). Germline values: CDR1 SGHTA, CDR2 FQGNSA. Between the trimmed V and J ends, which lost 2 bases and 6 bases, there was a span of 14 bases. The CDR3 loop spans 14 amino acids.

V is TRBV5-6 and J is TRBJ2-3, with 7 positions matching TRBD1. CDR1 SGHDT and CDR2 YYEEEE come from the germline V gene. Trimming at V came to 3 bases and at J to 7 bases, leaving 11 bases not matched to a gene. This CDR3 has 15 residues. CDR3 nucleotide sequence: TGTGCCAGCAGCTGGAGAGACAGGGAGTTGAATACGCAGTATTTT. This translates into CASSWRDRELNTQYF.

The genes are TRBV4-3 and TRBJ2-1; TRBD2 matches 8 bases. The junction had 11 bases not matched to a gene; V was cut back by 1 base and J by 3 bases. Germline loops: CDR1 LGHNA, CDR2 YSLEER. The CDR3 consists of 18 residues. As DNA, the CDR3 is TGCGCCAGCAGCCAAGGGGCGGGGGGCCGCTCTCTCTACAATGAGCAGTTCTTC. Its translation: CASSQGAGGRSLYNEQFF.

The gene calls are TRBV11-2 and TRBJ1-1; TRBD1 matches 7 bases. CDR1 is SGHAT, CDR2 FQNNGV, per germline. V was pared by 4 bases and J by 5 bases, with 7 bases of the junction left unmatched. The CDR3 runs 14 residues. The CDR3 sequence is CASSSLTGLTEAFF. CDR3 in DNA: TGTGCCAGCAGCTCACTGACAGGGCTGACTGAAGCTTTCTTT.

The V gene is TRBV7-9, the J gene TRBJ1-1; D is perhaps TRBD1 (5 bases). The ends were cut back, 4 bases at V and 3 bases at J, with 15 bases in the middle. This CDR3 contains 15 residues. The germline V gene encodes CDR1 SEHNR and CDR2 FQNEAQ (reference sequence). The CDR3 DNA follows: TGTGCCAGCAGCTCACAGACAGCCACGGACACTGAAGCTTTCTTT. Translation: CASSSQTATDTEAFF. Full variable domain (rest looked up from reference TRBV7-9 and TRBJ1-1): DTGVSQNPRHKITKRGQNVTFRCDPISEHNRLYWYRQTLGQGPEFLTYFQNEAQLEKSRLLSDRFSAERPKGSFSTLEIQRTEQGDSAMYLCASSSQTATDTEAFFGQGTRLTVV.

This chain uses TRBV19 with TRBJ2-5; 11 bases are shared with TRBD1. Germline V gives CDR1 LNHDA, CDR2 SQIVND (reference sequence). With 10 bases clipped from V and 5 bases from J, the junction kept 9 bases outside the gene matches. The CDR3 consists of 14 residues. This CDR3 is CATSSGTGGETQYF. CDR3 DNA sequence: TGTGCCACCTCTTCCGGGACAGGGGGGGAGACCCAGTACTTC.

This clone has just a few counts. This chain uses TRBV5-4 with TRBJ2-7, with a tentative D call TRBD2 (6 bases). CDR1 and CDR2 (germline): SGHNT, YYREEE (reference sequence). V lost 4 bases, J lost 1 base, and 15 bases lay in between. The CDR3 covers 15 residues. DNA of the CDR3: TGTGCCAGCAGCGGTGAGCGGGCGGTGTCCTACGAGCAGTACTTC. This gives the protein CASSGERAVSYEQYF.